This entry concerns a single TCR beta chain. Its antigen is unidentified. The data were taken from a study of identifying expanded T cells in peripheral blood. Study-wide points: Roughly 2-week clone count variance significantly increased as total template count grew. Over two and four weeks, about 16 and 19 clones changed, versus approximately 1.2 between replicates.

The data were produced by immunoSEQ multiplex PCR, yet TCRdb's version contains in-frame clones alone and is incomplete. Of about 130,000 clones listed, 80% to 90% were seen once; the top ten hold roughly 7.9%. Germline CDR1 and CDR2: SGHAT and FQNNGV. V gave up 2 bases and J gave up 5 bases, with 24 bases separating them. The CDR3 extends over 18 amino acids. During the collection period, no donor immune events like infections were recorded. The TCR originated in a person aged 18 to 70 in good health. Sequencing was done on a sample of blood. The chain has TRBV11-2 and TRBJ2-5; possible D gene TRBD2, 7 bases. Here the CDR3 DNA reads TGTGCCAGCAGCTTATGGGAGGAGGGGGGGGCGGAAGAGGAGACCCAGTACTTC. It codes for CASSLWEEGGAEEETQYF.